A single sample gave rise to the 15 T cell receptor beta chains below, sequenced in a study of blood T cell repertoires in COVID-19. Generated by immunoSEQ multiplex PCR, the TCRdb table keeps only in-frame clones and is missing some. The sample lists roughly 250,000 clones, about 88% occurring once. The specimen was peripheral blood. These TCRs come from a woman aged 35 to 49 who had recovered from COVID-19.

The gene calls are TRBV29-1 and TRBJ1-2, with 12 bases aligning to TRBD1. CDR1 SQVTM and CDR2 ANQGSEA come from the germline V gene. The CDR3 is 14 residues long. V trimming: 6 bases; J trimming: 4 bases; junction bases outside the gene matches: 6. In DNA form, the CDR3 reads TGCAGCGTGGGACAGGGGGCGCAGGGCTATGGCTACACCTTC. Translated, it gives CSVGQGAQGYGYTF.

This clone appeared once. J is TRBJ2-3 and V is TRBV4-3; 12 nucleotides line up with TRBD2. From germline, CDR1 is LGHNA and CDR2 YSLEER. Trimming took 3 bases from V and 8 from J; bases not matched to a gene: 9. The CDR3 totals 16 residues. CDR3 region: CASSQELAGGPGTQYF. The CDR3 DNA is TGCGCCAGCAGCCAGGAGCTAGCGGGGGGGCCGGGTACGCAGTATTTT.

The chain is built from TRBV7-3 and TRBJ2-6, with TRBD1 as a possible D gene (5 bases). V lost 2 bases and J lost 2, with 10 bases in between. Germline V CDR1 and CDR2: SGHTA, FQGTGA. The CDR3 covers 16 residues. The CDR3 region is CASSLRQGTGANVLTF. DNA for the CDR3: TGTGCCAGCAGCTTACGGCAGGGAACTGGGGCCAACGTCCTGACTTTC.

This clone has only one observation. The CDR3 reads CASSPEVLAGGGTQYF. The CDR3 coding sequence is TGTGCCAGCAGCCCGGAGGTTCTAGCGGGAGGGGGGACCCAGTACTTC. The chain is built from TRBV4-2 and TRBJ2-5; TRBD2 matches 12 bases. The J segment lost 7 bases and the V segment lost 4 bases, leaving 10 bases of the junction unmatched. Germline V CDR1 and CDR2: LGHNA, YNFKEQ. CDR3 length: 16 amino acids.

The V and J genes are TRBV9 and TRBJ1-4; 11 nucleotides align to TRBD1. Germline trimming cut 4 bases from V and 8 bases from J; bases unmatched to any gene: 22. Germline V CDR1 and CDR2: SGDLS, YYNGEE. CDR3 length: 20 residues. In DNA form, the CDR3 reads TGTGCCAGCAGCCCCCGAGCCCTGGACAGGGGGCGCGGGGGGCGGGAAAAACTGTTTTTT. It specifies CASSPRALDRGRGGREKLFF.

The count of this clone is one. This rearrangement joins TRBV9 to TRBJ2-2, with TRBD2 matching 10 bases. J gave up 1 base and V 0 bases, and 3 bases lay outside the gene matches. The germline V gene encodes CDR1 SGDLS and CDR2 YYNGEE. This CDR3 is 17 amino acids long. In nucleotides, the CDR3 is TGTGCCAGCAGCGTAGGGGCTAGCGGGAGGAACACCGGGGAGCTGTTTTTT. Encoded protein: CASSVGASGRNTGELFF.

The chain is built from TRBV7-9 and TRBJ1-2; D might be TRBD1 (5 bases). CDR1 SEHNR and CDR2 FQNEAQ come from the germline V gene (reference sequence). This CDR3 has 12 residues. Trimming removed 5 bases from V and 8 bases from J, with 12 bases in between. This CDR3 reads CASSPQGYGYTF. For the CDR3, the DNA is TGTGCCAGCAGCCCGCAGGGATACGGCTACACCTTC.

The chain employs TRBV7-2 and TRBJ2-7, with 7 bases lining up with TRBD2. Germline trimming cut 3 bases from V and 0 bases from J; bases unmatched to any gene: 2. The CDR3 is 14 amino acids. The germline V gene has CDR1 SGHTA and CDR2 FQGNSA. The CDR3: CASSFSGGSYEQYF. As DNA, the CDR3 is TGTGCCAGCAGCTTCTCGGGGGGCTCCTACGAGCAGTACTTC.

This chain links TRBV6-2 or TRBV6-3 with TRBJ2-1; 10 nucleotides agree with TRBD2. J lost 0 bases, V lost 0 bases, and 11 bases had no gene match. Germline V CDR1 and CDR2: MNHEY, SVGEGT. This CDR3 is 20 amino acids long. The CDR3 coding sequence is TGTGCCAGCAGTTACTCGTCGCGAGCGGGGGGGCCCGGCTCCTACAATGAGCAGTTCTTC. Protein product: CASSYSSRAGGPGSYNEQFF.

V and J are TRBV2 and TRBJ2-7, with D possibly being TRBD1 (6 bases). The CDR3 has 13 amino acids. Germline assignment: CDR1 SNHLY and CDR2 FYNNEI. V was clipped by 6 bases and J by 3 bases, with 12 bases between them. The CDR3 loop is CASRGTFYYEQYF. The CDR3 nucleotides are TGTGCCAGCAGGGGGACATTTTACTACGAGCAGTACTTC. The full variable domain, its missing parts supplied by reference TRBV2 and TRBJ2-7, is EPEVTQTPSHQVTQMGQEVILRCVPISNHLYFYWYRQILGQKVEFLVSFYNNEISEKSEIFDDQFSVERPDGSNFTLKIRSTKLEDSAMYFCASRGTFYYEQYFGPGTRLTVT.

The chain has TRBV7-2 and TRBJ1-2; 8 nucleotides line up with TRBD1. The ends lost 7 bases at V and 4 bases at J; junction bases unmatched: 17. Germline lookup yields CDR1 SGHTA and CDR2 FQGNSA. This CDR3 is built from 17 residues. The CDR3 here is CASNRTPGTGGGYGYTF. CDR3 DNA: TGTGCCAGCAACCGGACCCCGGGTACAGGGGGGGGCTATGGCTACACCTTC. The full variable domain, completed using reference TRBV7-2 and TRBJ1-2, is GAGVSQSPSNKVTEKGKDVELRCDPISGHTALYWYRQSLGQGLEFLIYFQGNSAPDKSGLPSDRFSAERTGGSVSTLTIQRTQQEDSAVYLCASNRTPGTGGGYGYTFGSGTRLTVV.

This clone was counted once. The chain has TRBV6-2 or TRBV6-3 and TRBJ1-4, with D possibly matching TRBD1 (5 bases). Germline values: CDR1 MNHEY, CDR2 SVGEGT. Trimming removed 6 bases at V and 7 bases at J, with 27 bases between. The CDR3 covers 18 residues. The CDR3 DNA reads TGTGCCAGCAGCCCTACGAAGGGACTGGCCGGCATAATTGAAAAACTGTTTTTT. Its protein is CASSPTKGLAGIIEKLFF.

This rearrangement joins TRBV28 to TRBJ1-2; D is possibly TRBD1 (6 bases). V lost 4 bases to trimming and J lost 1 base, with 13 bases between them. Germline lookup yields CDR1 MDHEN and CDR2 SYDVKM. This CDR3 has 15 residues. For the CDR3, the DNA is TGTGCCAGCAGTTCCGACACCAGGGGTAACTATGGCTACACCTTC. Translating it yields CASSSDTRGNYGYTF.

V usage is TRBV6-2 or TRBV6-3 and J usage is TRBJ1-2; 7 bases are a match to TRBD1. The CDR3 sequence is 15 residues long. The germline V gene encodes CDR1 MNHEY and CDR2 SVGEGT. V shed 6 bases and J 4 bases; nucleotides not matched to a gene: 11. DNA of the CDR3: TGTGCCAGCAGCGACGCCCCGGGACAGCCCTATGGCTACACCTTC. Translation gives CASSDAPGQPYGYTF.

This clone was found a few times. The V call is TRBV7-2, the J call TRBJ1-5; no clear D gene. Per the germline V gene, CDR1 is SGHTA and CDR2 is FQGNSA. CDR3 size: 17 residues. V shed 1 base and J shed 6 bases, with 19 bases lying between them. The CDR3 reads CASSLDSSGSGSQPQHF. In nucleotides, the CDR3 is TGTGCCAGCAGCTTAGACTCCTCCGGGAGCGGTAGTCAGCCCCAGCATTTT.